A selection of T cell receptor beta chains follows, all from one sample in a study of cytomegalovirus exposure and HLA in healthy donors. Assay used: immunoSEQ multiplex PCR; TCRdb lists only in-frame clones, some missing. The sample holds 150,000 to 190,000 clones, around 74% seen once. Sequencing used PBMCs. The receptors here all came from a man younger than 35 in good health and CMV-seronegative. CDR3s include the opening cysteine and the closing phenylalanine or tryptophan. The D gene is left open where the match is weak. Expanded clones are given a class, and other clones once, few, many or no size at all.

clone size	J gene	V gene	D gene	CDR3 DNA	CDR3 protein
few	TRBJ2-3	TRBV7-2	TRBD1	TGTGCCAGCAGCCCCTGGACAGGGTTTGGAGCAGATACGCAGTATTTT	CASSPWTGFGADTQYF
.	TRBJ2-5	TRBV5-6	TRBD1	TGTGCCAGCAGCCGGGACAGGGTGAAGACCCAGTACTTC	CASSRDRVKTQYF
.	TRBJ2-2	TRBV28	TRBD1	TGTGCCAGCAGGGAGAGGACAGGGAACACCGGGGAGCTGTTTTTT	CASRERTGNTGELFF
few	TRBJ2-7	TRBV28	TRBD2	TGTGCCAGCAGCCCGTCCGGACTAGCGGGTAACTACGAGCAGTACTTC	CASSPSGLAGNYEQYF
few	TRBJ2-5	TRBV25-1	.	TGTGCCAGCAGTAGCTCCCGGGAATTGGACCAAGAGACCCAGTACTTC	CASSSSRELDQETQYF
.	TRBJ2-5	TRBV21-1	.	TGTGCCAGCAGCAAGGTAGGGACAGGGGGCGTGCAGACCCAGTACTTC	CASSKVGTGGVQTQYF
.	TRBJ1-4	TRBV7-2	.	TGTGCCAGCAGCTCCGGGAACAGTTATAATGAAAAACTGTTTTTT	CASSSGNSYNEKLFF
.	TRBJ2-7	TRBV27	.	TGTGCCAGCAGTTTAGCGGGACGATCCTACGAGCAGTACTTC	CASSLAGRSYEQYF
.	TRBJ2-7	TRBV14	TRBD2	TGTGCCAGCAGCCTTAGGACTAGCGGGAGCGAGCAGTACTTC	CASSLRTSGSEQYF
.	TRBJ2-7	TRBV5-4	TRBD1	TGTGCCAGCAGCTTTCGACAGGGGCGAGGATACGAGCAGTACTTC	CASSFRQGRGYEQYF
.	TRBJ2-1	TRBV6-6	TRBD2	TGTGCCAGCACTAGCGGTAGCTCCTACAATGAGCAGTTCTTC	CASTSGSSYNEQFF
few	TRBJ1-1	TRBV25-1	TRBD1	TGTGCCAGCCAGCCATCGGACAGGGGGGACACTGAAGCTTTCTTT	CASQPSDRGDTEAFF
.	TRBJ2-1	TRBV28	TRBD2	TGTGCCAGTCAAATAGCGGGAGAGTACAATGAGCAGTTCTTC	CASQIAGEYNEQFF
few	TRBJ2-2	TRBV4-3	.	TGCGCCAGCAGCCAAGAGCAGGGGCGATATTGGGGGGAGCTGTTTTTT	CASSQEQGRYWGELFF
.	TRBJ2-7	TRBV7-9	.	TGTGCCAGCAGCCCATCCGAAGGAATAGCGCCTTCCTACGAGCAGTACTTC	CASSPSEGIAPSYEQYF
.	TRBJ2-7	TRBV7-9	.	TGTTCCAGCAGTGGACATTTCTCCTACGAGCAGTACTTC	CSSSGHFSYEQYF
.	TRBJ1-5	TRBV7-9	TRBD1	TGTGCCAGCAGCTCCGGGACAGCTAATCAGCCCCAGCATTTT	CASSSGTANQPQHF
.	TRBJ2-7	TRBV10-1	TRBD2	TGCGCCAGGGGGATAGCGGGAGGCCTTAACGAGCAGTACTTC	CARGIAGGLNEQYF
.	TRBJ2-3	TRBV4-3	TRBD2	TGCGCCAGCAGCCCACGCCCGGGAGGGCCGCGCGATACGCAGTATTTT	CASSPRPGGPRDTQYF
.	TRBJ2-5	TRBV5-1	TRBD2	TGCGCCAGCAGCGAGGCAGAGGGAGGGGACCAAGAGACCCAGTACTTC	CASSEAEGGDQETQYF
few	TRBJ2-7	TRBV5-1	TRBD2	TGCGCCAGCAGCCTTGGGACTAGCCCGAGGGACGCCTACGAGCAGTACTTC	CASSLGTSPRDAYEQYF
once	TRBJ2-5	TRBV2	.	TGTGCCAGCAGTGCATGGGAGGAGACCCAGTACTTC	CASSAWEETQYF
.	TRBJ2-7	TRBV27	.	TGTGCCAGCAGTGGGGCAGCCGCCTACGAGCAGTACTTC	CASSGAAAYEQYF
.	TRBJ1-3	TRBV5-1	.	TGCGCCAGCAGCTTGGCCCCCCAGGGCTCTGGAAACACCATATATTTT	CASSLAPQGSGNTIYF
.	TRBJ1-1	TRBV5-4	.	TGTGCCAGCAGCTGGGGGGGACCCAACACTGAAGCTTTCTTT	CASSWGGPNTEAFF
.	TRBJ1-1	TRBV9	.	TGTGCCAGCAGCGTAGGGGCCACGGTGAACACTGAAGCTTTCTTT	CASSVGATVNTEAFF
once	TRBJ2-7	TRBV18	.	TGTGCCAGCTCACCACCCGTGGCAGGGGTTTTTGACGAGCAGTACTTC	CASSPPVAGVFDEQYF
.	TRBJ2-1	TRBV18	TRBD1	TGTGCCAGCTCACCGGACAGGGGCCCGCACAATGAGCAGTTCTTC	CASSPDRGPHNEQFF
few	TRBJ2-5	TRBV6-6	.	TGTGCCAGCAGTTACATAGGGGTAGAGACCCAGTACTTC	CASSYIGVETQYF
.	TRBJ2-1	TRBV10-3	TRBD2	TGTGCCATCAGTGAGTGGACTAGCGGGAGGAGGGATGAGCAGTTCTTC	CAISEWTSGRRDEQFF
.	TRBJ2-1	TRBV30	.	TGTGCCTGGAGTGTTAGTAGCAATGAGCAGTTCTTC	CAWSVSSNEQFF
few	TRBJ1-1	TRBV28	.	TGTTCCAGCAGTTCGCCGACAGAGGGGGACACTGAAGCTTTCTTT	CSSSSPTEGDTEAFF
once	TRBJ1-3	TRBV19	.	TGTGCCAGTATGGCCGGACTAAGCTCTGGAAACACCATATATTTT	CASMAGLSSGNTIYF
.	TRBJ2-3	TRBV15	.	TGTGCCACCAGCAGACCGACGAGACCCAGGGCCCTGGGAAATACGCAGTATTTT	CATSRPTRPRALGNTQYF
.	TRBJ2-5	TRBV25-1	TRBD2	TGTGCCACCGCCGGGACTAGCGGCCAAGAGACCCAGTACTTC	CATAGTSGQETQYF
.	TRBJ2-2	TRBV27	.	TGTGCCAGCAGCCCCTTGGGGGCTGTGGTGCCCGGGGAGCTGTTTTTT	CASSPLGAVVPGELFF
.	TRBJ1-1	TRBV19	.	TGTGCCAGTATTAAGAGTTACGCTGAAGCTTTCTTT	CASIKSYAEAFF
.	TRBJ2-3	TRBV19	.	TGTGCCAGTAGTATTCGGACTAGCACAGATACGCAGTATTTT	CASSIRTSTDTQYF
few	TRBJ2-3	TRBV30	TRBD1	TGTGCCTGGAGTGTACCCCGACAGGGGGGGACAGATACGCAGTATTTT	CAWSVPRQGGTDTQYF
.	TRBJ2-7	TRBV27	.	TGTGCCAGCAGTTCCCAGGACAGTAGAGACGAGCAGTACTTC	CASSSQDSRDEQYF
.	TRBJ2-3	TRBV9	TRBD1	TGTGCCAGCAGCGGCGCCGGACAGGGAACTATAACAGATACGCAGTATTTT	CASSGAGQGTITDTQYF
.	TRBJ1-1	TRBV30	TRBD1	TGTGCCTGGAGTCCCGGGACAGGTTGGACTGAAGCTTTCTTT	CAWSPGTGWTEAFF
.	TRBJ1-1	TRBV10-1	.	TGCGCCAGAACCCCCAGGGCCAAAAGGGGCACTGAAGCTTTCTTT	CARTPRAKRGTEAFF
.	TRBJ2-1	TRBV2	.	TGTGCCAGCGGGCCCTCGGTGACCCGGGGGCAGTTCTTC	CASGPSVTRGQFF
.	TRBJ2-1	TRBV7-6	.	TGTGCCAGCATCACTGGGGGGAATGAGCAGTTCTTC	CASITGGNEQFF
once	TRBJ2-5	TRBV7-9	TRBD2	TGTGCCAGCAGCCCGGGGGGGGTCGGCGCTGGTGAGACCCAGTACTTC	CASSPGGVGAGETQYF
few	TRBJ2-1	TRBV11-3	TRBD2	TGTGCCAGCAGTTCGGGACTAGCGGGATTTGCCCCCTTCAATGAGCAGTTCTTC	CASSSGLAGFAPFNEQFF
.	TRBJ2-7	TRBV27	TRBD1	TGTGCCAGCAGGGGGGGTGGGACAGGGGCCTACGAGCAGTACTTC	CASRGGGTGAYEQYF
.	TRBJ2-1	TRBV11-2	.	TGTGCCGGGTCGAGTACAGCCTACAATGAGCAGTTCTTC	CAGSSTAYNEQFF
.	TRBJ2-2	TRBV14	.	TGTGCCAGCACTCCGACTGGTAACACCGGGGAGCTGTTTTTT	CASTPTGNTGELFF
.	TRBJ2-1	TRBV5-6	.	TGTGCCAGCAGCTTGGTGGCAGAGCAGTTCTTC	CASSLVAEQFF
.	TRBJ1-2	TRBV11-2	.	TGTGCCAGCAGCTTAGTTCAGGGGCCGGGGGGCTACACCTTC	CASSLVQGPGGYTF
.	TRBJ1-5	TRBV27	.	TGTGCCAGCAGTTTTAGGTTCGGGCAGCCCCAGCATTTT	CASSFRFGQPQHF
.	TRBJ1-5	TRBV5-6	TRBD1	TGTGCCAGCAGCTCCGGGACAGGGATCGCCTTTAGCAATCAGCCCCAGCATTTT	CASSSGTGIAFSNQPQHF
.	TRBJ2-3	TRBV5-4	.	TGTGCCAGCTTCGGTGGCACAGATACGCAGTATTTT	CASFGGTDTQYF